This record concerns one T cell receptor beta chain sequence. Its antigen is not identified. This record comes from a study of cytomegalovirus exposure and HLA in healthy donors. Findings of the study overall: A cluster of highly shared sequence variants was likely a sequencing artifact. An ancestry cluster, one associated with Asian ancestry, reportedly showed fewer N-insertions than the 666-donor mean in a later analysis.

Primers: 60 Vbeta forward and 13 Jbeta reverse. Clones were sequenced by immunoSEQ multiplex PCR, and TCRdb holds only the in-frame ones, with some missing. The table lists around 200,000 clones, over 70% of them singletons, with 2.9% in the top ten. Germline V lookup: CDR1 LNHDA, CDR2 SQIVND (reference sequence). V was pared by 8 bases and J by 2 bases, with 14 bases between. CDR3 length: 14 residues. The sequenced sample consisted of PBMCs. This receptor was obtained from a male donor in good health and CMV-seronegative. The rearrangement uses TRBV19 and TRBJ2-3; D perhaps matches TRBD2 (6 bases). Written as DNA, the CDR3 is TGTGCCAGTGGGGACTTCCCGAACACAGATACGCAGTATTTT. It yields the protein CASGDFPNTDTQYF.